The sequence of this T cell receptor (beta chain) was determined in a study of blood T cells in healthy people across ages. In the study overall: About one barcoded beta molecule per two T cells came from capture by template switching.

The CDR3 is 15 amino acids. From germline, CDR1 is SEHNR and CDR2 FQNEAQ (reference sequence). In its sample, this clonotype was seen a few times. The second PCR ran about 7 to 12 cycles with a sample-barcoded 5' primer and J-beta primers. TCRdb re-derived calls from the 5' RACE reads in MiXCR, one entry per CDR3 protein. The sample has about 1.8 million distinct CDR3 sequences; less than 50% are singletons. The source material was blood. This clonotype was obtained from a woman aged 35 to 49 in good health. The V call is TRBV7-9, the J call TRBJ2-4; TRBD2 matches at 13 bases. The J call is uncertain, as TRBJ2-7 better fits the DNA end. The CDR3 reads CASSHSGTSGNEQYF. CDR3 DNA sequence: TGTGCCAGCAGCCATTCCGGGACTAGCGGGAACGAGCAGTACTTC.